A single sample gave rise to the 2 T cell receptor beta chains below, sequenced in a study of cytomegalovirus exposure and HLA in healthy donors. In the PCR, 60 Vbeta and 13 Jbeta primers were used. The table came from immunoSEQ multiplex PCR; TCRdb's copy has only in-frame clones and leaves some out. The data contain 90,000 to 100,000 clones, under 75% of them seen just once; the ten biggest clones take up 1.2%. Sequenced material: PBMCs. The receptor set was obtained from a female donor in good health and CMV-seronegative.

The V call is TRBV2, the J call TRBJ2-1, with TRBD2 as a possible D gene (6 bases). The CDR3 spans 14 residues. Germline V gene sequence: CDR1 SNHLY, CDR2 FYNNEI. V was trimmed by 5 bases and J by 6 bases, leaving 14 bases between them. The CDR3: CASSPGTHLNEQFF. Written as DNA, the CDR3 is TGTGCCAGCAGTCCCGGGACTCACCTCAATGAGCAGTTCTTC.

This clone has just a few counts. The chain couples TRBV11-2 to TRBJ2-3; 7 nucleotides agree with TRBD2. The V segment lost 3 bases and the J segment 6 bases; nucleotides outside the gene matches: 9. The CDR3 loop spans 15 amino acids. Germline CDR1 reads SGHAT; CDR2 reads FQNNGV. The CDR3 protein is CASSLRGRGSDTQYF. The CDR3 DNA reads TGTGCCAGCAGCTTGCGCGGGAGAGGGTCCGATACGCAGTATTTT.